A selection of T cell receptor beta chains follows, all from one sample in a study of OX40 agonist ivuxolimab in advanced cancers. Clones were sequenced by immunoSEQ multiplex PCR, and TCRdb holds only the in-frame ones, with some missing. This sample carries around 84,000 clones, about 90% of them seen once, and the ten largest clones take around 0.5%. Sample: CD4+ or CD8+ T cells sorted from blood, taken in a trial of the OX40 agonist ivuxolimab. The receptors were sampled from an adult with an advanced solid tumor such as melanoma, head and neck, liver or kidney cancer. Both conserved end residues are part of each CDR3. A D gene is named only where the DNA matches it firmly. Rows give clone size only sometimes, using once, few, many, or a class for an expanded clone.

.,.,TRBV2,TRBJ2-5,CASSEGRTPHF,TGTGCCAGCAGTGAAGGTCGGACCCCGCACTTC
.,.,TRBV7-2,TRBJ2-2,CASSLDRVGGELFF,TGTGCCAGCAGCTTAGACCGAGTGGGCGGGGAGCTGTTTTTT
TRBD1,.,TRBV7-9,TRBJ1-1,CASSLGRDRPKAFF,TGTGCCAGCAGCTTAGGAAGGGACAGGCCAAAAGCTTTCTTT
TRBD1,.,TRBV6-6,TRBJ1-2,CASSPLDRAHGYTF,TGTGCCAGCAGCCCCCTGGACAGGGCCCATGGCTACACCTTC
.,once,TRBV6-5,TRBJ1-1,CASSYWGRGGSEAFF,TGTGCCAGCAGTTACTGGGGAAGGGGTGGGTCTGAAGCTTTCTTT
TRBD2,.,TRBV5-1,TRBJ2-7,CASSLESPPTSRPYF,TGCGCCAGCAGCTTGGAGTCCCCCCCGACTAGCCGTCCGTACTTC
TRBD1,.,TRBV7-8,TRBJ2-1,CASSSTGQAYNEQFF,TGTGCCAGCAGCTCAACGGGACAGGCTTACAATGAGCAGTTCTTC
TRBD1,.,TRBV19,TRBJ2-1,CASSIARGTGGVRNEQFF,TGTGCCAGTAGTATAGCTAGGGGAACAGGGGGCGTCAGAAATGAGCAGTTCTTC
.,.,TRBV18,TRBJ2-5,CASSAGPGHETQYF,TGTGCCAGCTCAGCCGGCCCAGGGCATGAGACCCAGTACTTC
.,.,TRBV2,TRBJ2-2,CASSGGAGRTGELFF,TGTGCCAGCAGTGGGGGGGCAGGGAGGACCGGGGAGCTGTTTTTT
TRBD2,.,TRBV5-1,TRBJ2-7,CASSLKLAGAYEQYF,TGCGCCAGCAGCTTGAAGCTAGCGGGAGCCTACGAGCAGTACTTC
TRBD1,.,TRBV15,TRBJ2-7,CATSRRDRSYEQYF,TGTGCCACCAGTCGACGGGACAGGAGCTACGAGCAGTACTTC
.,.,TRBV7-2,TRBJ2-2,CASSQTTANTGELFF,TGTGCCAGCAGCCAGACTACCGCGAACACCGGGGAGCTGTTTTTT
.,.,TRBV11-3,TRBJ1-3,CASSLQTPASGNTIYF,TGTGCCAGCAGCCTTCAGACTCCCGCCTCTGGAAACACCATATATTTT
TRBD1,.,TRBV14,TRBJ1-1,CASSQDGIRWDRGDTEAFF,TGTGCCAGCAGCCAGGATGGAATCCGATGGGACAGGGGGGACACTGAAGCTTTCTTT
TRBD2,.,TRBV4-1,TRBJ2-3,CASSKLGLALVDTQYF,TGCGCCAGCAGCAAATTGGGACTAGCGCTAGTAGATACGCAGTATTTT
.,once,TRBV19,TRBJ1-2,CASSIFGQTNYGYTF,TGTGCCAGTAGTATATTTGGACAGACTAACTATGGCTACACCTTC
.,.,TRBV7-9,TRBJ1-1,CASSGGDARGTEAFF,TGTGCCAGCAGCGGGGGAGACGCTAGGGGCACTGAAGCTTTCTTT
.,.,TRBV15,TRBJ2-5,CATSSSGTVGQYF,TGTGCCACCAGCAGCTCGGGGACCGTTGGCCAGTACTTC
.,.,TRBV7-2,TRBJ1-1,CASSLSIGNTEAFF,TGTGCCAGCAGCTTAAGTATAGGGAACACTGAAGCTTTCTTT
TRBD1,.,TRBV5-1,TRBJ1-3,CASSLFGITGGLGNTIYF,TGCGCCAGCAGCTTGTTTGGGATTACAGGGGGCTTGGGAAACACCATATATTTT
TRBD1,.,TRBV27,TRBJ2-7,CASTKIGTQGKSSYEQYF,TGTGCCAGCACTAAAATAGGGACACAGGGGAAAAGCTCCTACGAGCAGTACTTC
.,.,TRBV7-2,TRBJ1-3,CASSLAGGSGNTIYF,TGTGCCAGCAGTTTAGCTGGGGGGTCTGGAAACACCATATATTTT
.,.,TRBV27,TRBJ1-2,CASSFQGDHYGYTF,TGTGCCAGCAGTTTCCAGGGCGACCACTATGGCTACACCTTC
.,few,TRBV5-1,TRBJ2-1,CASSLGYAMRRTGNEQFF,TGCGCCAGCAGCTTGGGCTATGCCATGCGCCGAACGGGCAATGAGCAGTTCTTC
.,.,TRBV30,TRBJ1-2,CAWSATGQAGYTF,TGTGCCTGGAGTGCTACAGGGCAAGCTGGCTACACCTTC
TRBD1,few,TRBV5-1,TRBJ2-2,CASSQTPTTGGNTGELFF,TGCGCCAGCAGCCAAACCCCTACGACAGGGGGAAACACCGGGGAGCTGTTTTTT
.,.,TRBV7-9,TRBJ1-2,CASSLAPEQLGYTF,TGTGCCAGCAGCTTAGCGCCCGAACAGCTTGGCTACACCTTC
.,once,TRBV5-1,TRBJ2-5,CASSLDPPYPVSQETQYF,TGCGCCAGCAGCTTGGACCCCCCCTACCCGGTTTCACAAGAGACCCAGTACTTC
.,.,TRBV28,TRBJ2-5,CASSLYRQYQETQYF,TGTGCCAGCAGTTTATATCGGCAGTACCAAGAGACCCAGTACTTC
TRBD2,.,TRBV30,TRBJ2-2,CASGGGINTGELFF,TGTGCCTCCGGGGGAGGGATTAACACCGGGGAGCTGTTTTTT
.,once,TRBV2,TRBJ2-5,CASGRFLETQYF,TGTGCCAGTGGGAGATTCTTAGAGACCCAGTACTTC
TRBD2,once,TRBV11-2,TRBJ2-1,CASSLRGLAYNEQFF,TGTGCCAGCAGCTTAAGAGGACTAGCCTACAATGAGCAGTTCTTC
.,.,TRBV19,TRBJ2-3,CASSIEATSTDTQYF,TGTGCCAGTAGTATTGAGGCCACTAGCACAGATACGCAGTATTTT
TRBD1,.,TRBV28,TRBJ2-7,CASSLSPFTGARDEQYF,TGTGCCAGCAGTTTATCCCCCTTTACAGGGGCGAGAGACGAGCAGTACTTC
TRBD1,.,TRBV5-5,TRBJ1-5,CASSSSTGSGNQPQHF,TGTGCCAGCAGCTCTTCGACAGGGTCGGGCAATCAGCCCCAGCATTTT
.,.,TRBV7-2,TRBJ2-1,CASSPQGGDNEQFF,TGTGCCAGCAGCCCCCAGGGGGGGGACAATGAGCAGTTCTTC
.,.,TRBV28,TRBJ1-2,CASSFSTRQVNGYTF,TGTGCCAGCAGTTTTTCGACCAGACAGGTCAATGGCTACACCTTC
.,.,TRBV18,TRBJ2-2,CASSPAGPTGELFF,TGTGCCAGCTCACCTGCGGGACCGACCGGGGAGCTGTTTTTT
.,once,TRBV7-3,TRBJ2-2,CASSLGSPVAGELFF,TGTGCCAGCAGCTTAGGCTCCCCGGTCGCCGGGGAGCTGTTTTTT
TRBD1,.,TRBV29-1,TRBJ2-1,CSVYRGSTYNEQFF,TGCAGCGTGTACAGGGGGAGCACCTACAATGAGCAGTTCTTC
TRBD1,.,TRBV29-1,TRBJ1-1,CSGGTGWRTEAFF,TGCAGCGGGGGGACAGGATGGAGGACTGAAGCTTTCTTT
TRBD2,.,TRBV19,TRBJ2-1,CASSISSGNHNEQFF,TGTGCCAGTAGTATTTCCAGCGGGAACCACAATGAGCAGTTCTTC
.,.,TRBV27,TRBJ1-2,CASSLLSRSRGGGYTF,TGTGCCAGCAGTTTACTCTCCAGGTCGCGGGGGGGTGGCTACACCTTC
TRBD2,.,TRBV4-1,TRBJ2-3,CASSLTSGRALGTDTQYF,TGCGCCAGCAGCCTGACTAGCGGGAGGGCCTTAGGCACAGATACGCAGTATTTT
.,.,TRBV6-1,TRBJ2-5,CASSVGGGETQYF,TGTGCCAGCAGTGTAGGGGGTGGAGAGACCCAGTACTTC
.,.,TRBV19,TRBJ2-3,CASGGRYTDTQYF,TGTGCCAGTGGCGGAAGATACACAGATACGCAGTATTTT
.,.,TRBV19,TRBJ1-5,CASSTMWGDQPQHF,TGTGCCAGTAGTACTATGTGGGGGGATCAGCCCCAGCATTTT
TRBD2,.,TRBV7-3,TRBJ2-2,CASSPLPLPAGGDTGELFF,TGTGCCAGCAGCCCGTTGCCCCTTCCCGCGGGAGGTGACACCGGGGAGCTGTTTTTT
TRBD2,.,TRBV4-3,TRBJ2-1,CASSQDFGTSGRGSYNEQFF,TGCGCCAGCAGCCAAGATTTTGGGACTAGCGGGAGAGGGTCCTACAATGAGCAGTTCTTC
.,.,TRBV4-2,TRBJ1-2,CASSQQRGGYGYTF,TGTGCCAGCAGCCAACAACGGGGGGGCTATGGCTACACCTTC
.,.,TRBV19,TRBJ2-3,CASSISASTDTQYF,TGTGCCAGTAGTATTAGCGCTAGCACAGATACGCAGTATTTT
.,.,TRBV6-5,TRBJ1-2,CASSYLDNYGYTF,TGTGCCAGCAGTTACCTGGATAACTATGGCTACACCTTC
.,few,TRBV28,TRBJ1-5,CASRKQGGGNQPQHF,TGTGCCAGCCGAAAACAGGGTGGAGGCAATCAGCCCCAGCATTTT
.,.,TRBV15,TRBJ1-2,CATSTSRPYGYTF,TGTGCCACCAGCACCTCACGGCCTTATGGCTACACCTTC